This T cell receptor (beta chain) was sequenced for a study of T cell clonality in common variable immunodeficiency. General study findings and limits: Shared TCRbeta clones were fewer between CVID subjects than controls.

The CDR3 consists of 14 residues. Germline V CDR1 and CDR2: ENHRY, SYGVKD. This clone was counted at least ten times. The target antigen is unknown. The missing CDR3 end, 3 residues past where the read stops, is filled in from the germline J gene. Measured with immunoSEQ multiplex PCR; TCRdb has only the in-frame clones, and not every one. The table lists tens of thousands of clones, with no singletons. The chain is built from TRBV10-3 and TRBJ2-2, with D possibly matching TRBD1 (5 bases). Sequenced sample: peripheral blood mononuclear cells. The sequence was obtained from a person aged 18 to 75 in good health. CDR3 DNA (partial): TGTGCCATCAGTGGCGACAGAGATAATGAAAAG. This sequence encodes CAISGDRDNEK. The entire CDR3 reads CAISGDRDNEKLFF.